This T cell receptor (beta chain) was recovered during a study of molecular identifiers for immune sequencing clone quantification. Findings and limits, study-wide: Even with about a million naive cells present, spiked Jurkat TCR RNA from one cell was reportedly detectable. Clonotypes topping 20 RNA copies carried over 98% of effector molecules but under 1% of naive ones.

The CDR3 loop spans 13 amino acids. Trimming took off 5 bases at V and 5 bases at J, with 10 bases between the two ends. Based on a CD8+CD4-CCR7+CD45RA+ profile, naive CD8 T cells were sorted. Both previously described methods and listed TCR primers were employed to make bulk TCR libraries. TCRdb re-called the PCR reads with MiXCR, one entry per CDR3 protein. The sample gives about 640,000 distinct CDR3 sequences, 15% to 20% of which show up once; about 0.9% is in the top ten. This clonotype came up a few times. No antigen is known for it. Sequencing used naive CD8+ T cells from blood, with Jurkat cell RNA spiked in. Subset: FACS-sorted CD8+CD4-CCR7+CD45RA+ naive T cells. This sequence joins TRBV12-3 or TRBV12-4 and TRBJ2-1; D is perhaps TRBD2 (5 bases). This sequence was found in a human donor in good health. Some libraries in this study had Jurkat cell RNA spiked in. The CDR3 DNA reads as TGTGCCAGCAGTCAAACTAGGAACAATGAGCAGTTCTTC. Protein product: CASSQTRNNEQFF.